These 19 T cell receptor beta chains were all obtained from the same sample, sequenced in a study of brain T cells in children with intractable seizures. Using immunoSEQ multiplex PCR, the repertoire was profiled, and TCRdb retains in-frame clones only, with some absent. The table includes several thousand clones, approximately 72% detected once. The sequenced cases were selected for having the highest brain T cell transcript signatures. The sample here was resected brain tissue, taken at surgery. The receptors here all came from a girl aged 2-10 years with Rasmussen encephalitis and intractable seizures.

This sequence joins TRBV11-3 and TRBJ2-1; D unclear. The V gene's germline CDR1 is SGHNT and CDR2 YENEEA. This CDR3 spans 15 amino acids. Trimming took 5 bases from V and 4 from J, leaving 15 bases between them. The chain's CDR3 is CASSPWIPPYNEQFF. The DNA for the CDR3 is TGTGCCAGCAGCCCTTGGATCCCGCCTTACAATGAGCAGTTCTTC.

This clone ranks as medium-sized. CDR3 in amino acids: CASSLTGGLADTQYF. CDR3 nucleotides: TGTGCCAGCAGCTTAACGGGGGGTCTCGCAGATACGCAGTATTTT. The J gene is TRBJ2-3, the V gene TRBV7-3; D might be TRBD2 (6 bases). The CDR3 length is 15 residues. Trimming removed 0 bases from V and 4 bases from J, with 11 bases in between. The germline V gene has CDR1 SGHTA and CDR2 FQGTGA.

The chain joins TRBV5-6 to TRBJ1-3; D is possibly TRBD1 (6 bases). Per germline, CDR1 SGHDT and CDR2 YYEEEE. Trimming took off 4 bases at V and 1 base at J, with 18 bases between the two ends. CDR3 size: 17 residues. DNA of the CDR3: TGTGCCAGCAGCATGCCCGGGGGGCTTTTTTCTGGAAACACCATATATTTT. Translation: CASSMPGGLFSGNTIYF. The variable domain in full, completed from reference TRBV5-6 and TRBJ1-3, reads DAGVTQSPTHLIKTRGQQVTLRCSPKSGHDTVSWYQQALGQGPQFIFQYYEEEERQRGNFPDRFSGHQFPNYSSELNVNALLLGDSALYLCASSMPGGLFSGNTIYFGEGSWLTVV.

The V and J genes are TRBV3-1 (or the pseudogene TRBV3-2) and TRBJ2-3; 7 positions match TRBD2. The CDR3 sequence is 16 residues long. After removal of 0 bases from V and 1 base from J, the junction contained 4 bases not matched to a gene. Germline V gives CDR1 LGHDT, CDR2 YNNKEL (reference sequence). This CDR3 is CASSQEQRGGTDTQYF. The CDR3 nucleotides are TGTGCCAGCAGCCAAGAACAGCGGGGAGGCACAGATACGCAGTATTTT.

The V and J genes are TRBV2 and TRBJ2-7; 7 bases match TRBD1. This CDR3 comprises 14 residues. With V trimmed by 8 bases and J by 2 bases, 9 bases remained unmatched. Germline V CDR1 and CDR2: SNHLY, FYNNEI. CDR3 sequence: CASGVRGTTYEQYF. In DNA form, the CDR3 reads TGTGCCAGCGGTGTCAGGGGGACGACCTACGAGCAGTACTTC.

V is TRBV6-1 and J is TRBJ2-1; D gene ambiguous. Germline V gene data show CDR1 as MNHNS and CDR2 as SASEGT. CDR3 length: 14 residues. V lost 3 bases and J lost 0, with 6 bases in between. The CDR3 reads CASSDLSSYNEQFF. For the CDR3, the DNA is TGTGCCAGCAGTGATTTAAGCTCCTACAATGAGCAGTTCTTC.

This sequence joins TRBV2 and TRBJ2-3, with D perhaps TRBD1 (5 bases). The germline V and J ends were trimmed by 1 base and 4 bases, with 12 bases remaining between them. This CDR3 has 15 residues. Germline CDR1 reads SNHLY; CDR2 reads FYNNEI. CDR3: CASSEGNRFPDTQYF. Written as DNA, the CDR3 is TGTGCCAGCAGTGAAGGGAACAGGTTCCCAGATACGCAGTATTTT.

This chain uses TRBV12-3 or TRBV12-4 with TRBJ2-5; D remains ambiguous. Between the trimmed V and J ends, which lost 5 bases and 1 base, there was a span of 5 bases. This CDR3 spans 12 amino acids. Here the CDR3 reads CASSPLQETQYF. The CDR3 coding sequence is TGTGCCAGCAGTCCCCTCCAAGAGACCCAGTACTTC.

The gene calls are TRBV7-3 and TRBJ2-5; possible D gene TRBD2, 6 bases. V dropped 3 bases and J dropped 3 bases, with 11 bases sitting between them. Germline V gene lookup returns CDR1 SGHTA and CDR2 FQGTGA. This CDR3 contains 14 residues. In nucleotides, the CDR3 is TGTGCCAGCAGCTTGTATAGCGGAGAAGAGACCCAGTACTTC. It codes for CASSLYSGEETQYF.

The chain links TRBV28 to TRBJ1-5; D is possibly TRBD1 (6 bases). The V end was cut by 6 bases, the J end by 7 bases, with 16 bases between. The CDR3 is 14 amino acids. CDR1 is MDHEN, CDR2 SYDVKM, per germline. CDR3 sequence: CASREGGWRQPQHF. The CDR3 DNA sequence: TGTGCCAGCAGGGAAGGGGGGTGGCGGCAGCCCCAGCATTTT.

The V gene is TRBV7-9, the J gene TRBJ1-4, with D possibly matching TRBD1 (6 bases). Trimming took 4 bases from V and 5 from J, leaving 11 bases between them. The CDR3 length is 14 residues. Germline V lookup: CDR1 SEHNR, CDR2 FQNEAQ (reference sequence). The CDR3 sequence is CASSSGQLNEKLFF. The CDR3 coding sequence is TGTGCCAGCAGCTCGGGACAATTGAATGAAAAACTGTTTTTT.

This chain joins TRBV19 and TRBJ2-7; 15 bases align to TRBD2. CDR1 and CDR2 (germline): LNHDA, SQIVND (reference sequence). The CDR3 runs 18 residues. Germline trimming cut 4 bases from V and 7 bases from J; bases unmatched to any gene: 14. CDR3 loop: CASSTPPGLAGGRGEQYF. CDR3 DNA: TGTGCCAGTAGTACCCCCCCGGGACTAGCGGGAGGACGAGGAGAGCAGTACTTC.

CDR3 sequence: CASSLGGLASQEQFF. The CDR3 DNA reads as TGTGCCAGCAGCTTGGGGGGACTAGCCTCCCAGGAGCAGTTCTTC. The chain links TRBV5-4 to TRBJ2-1; 9 bases are a match to TRBD2. Trimming took 0 bases from V and 10 from J; bases not matched to a gene: 8. Germline V gives CDR1 SGHNT, CDR2 YYREEE (reference sequence). The CDR3 length is 15 residues.

This chain connects TRBV6-5 to TRBJ2-7, with D possibly being TRBD1 (6 bases). The CDR3 spans 14 residues. Germline V gene data show CDR1 as MNHEY and CDR2 as SVGAGI. V gave up 0 bases and J gave up 6 bases, with 12 bases separating them. CDR3 region: CASSYSIGGAEQYF. The DNA of the CDR3 is TGTGCCAGCAGTTACTCGATAGGGGGAGCCGAGCAGTACTTC.

V gene TRBV11-2 combines with J gene TRBJ2-1; D may be TRBD2 (6 bases). The V gene's germline CDR1 is SGHAT and CDR2 FQNNGV. This CDR3 has 15 residues. V was cut by 3 bases and J by 4 bases, with 13 bases left in between. The CDR3 is CASSFGVAAYNEQFF. CDR3 bases: TGTGCCAGCAGCTTTGGAGTAGCGGCTTACAATGAGCAGTTCTTC.

J is TRBJ2-5 and V is TRBV7-2; 9 nucleotides align to TRBD1. Germline V gene sequence: CDR1 SGHTA, CDR2 FQGNSA. This CDR3 has 16 amino acids. V lost 1 base to trimming and J lost 3 bases; unmatched junction nucleotides: 6. The CDR3 protein is CASSLVPGQGKETQYF. The CDR3, as DNA: TGTGCCAGCAGCTTAGTTCCAGGACAGGGGAAAGAGACCCAGTACTTC.

This chain connects TRBV4-2 to TRBJ1-4; D remains unclear. Germline CDR1 LGHNA, CDR2 YNFKEQ. Trimming cost V 0 bases and J 3 bases, with 11 bases left between them. The CDR3 is 16 residues long. The CDR3 DNA follows: TGTGCCAGCAGCCAAGATGGGCAGAACTCTAATGAAAAACTGTTTTTT. Translation gives CASSQDGQNSNEKLFF.

V gene TRBV6-5 combines with J gene TRBJ1-2; D possibly corresponds to TRBD1 (6 bases). The CDR3 spans 11 residues. Germline CDR1 is MNHEY and CDR2 is SVGAGI. V lost 6 bases and J 7 bases, leaving 9 bases between the germline ends. The CDR3 DNA is TGTGCCAGCAGGGGGGCTAGTGGCTACACCTTC. Protein sequence: CASRGASGYTF.

The J gene is TRBJ2-1, the V gene TRBV6-5, with 7 bases that match TRBD1. This CDR3 is built from 13 residues. Germline CDR1 is MNHEY and CDR2 is SVGAGI. V lost 6 bases, J lost 8 bases, and 7 bases stayed unmatched. The CDR3 bases are TGTGCCAGCAGGTCGACAGGGTTGCATGAGCAGTTCTTC. Amino acid sequence: CASRSTGLHEQFF.